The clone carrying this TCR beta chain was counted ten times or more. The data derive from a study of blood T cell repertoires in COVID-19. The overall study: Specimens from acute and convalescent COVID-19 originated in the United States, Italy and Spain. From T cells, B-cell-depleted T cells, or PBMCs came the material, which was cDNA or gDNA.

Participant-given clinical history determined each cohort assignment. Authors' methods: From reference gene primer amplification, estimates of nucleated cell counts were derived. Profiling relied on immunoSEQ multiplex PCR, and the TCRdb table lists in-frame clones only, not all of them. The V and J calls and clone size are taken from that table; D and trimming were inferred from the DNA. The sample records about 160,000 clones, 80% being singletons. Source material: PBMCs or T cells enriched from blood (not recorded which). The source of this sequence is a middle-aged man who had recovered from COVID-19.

CDR3 in amino acids: CASSSTSRELFF. The CDR3 coding sequence is TGTGCCAGCAGCTCGACTAGTAGGGAGCTGTTTTTT. The rearrangement uses TRBV5-5 and TRBJ2-2, with D perhaps TRBD2 (6 bases). The CDR3 sequence is 12 residues long. V shed 3 bases and J shed 9 bases, with 9 bases lying between them. Looked up from germline, CDR1 is SGHKS and CDR2 is YYEKEE (reference sequence).